The 30 T cell receptor beta chains below were found in one sample sequenced in a study of blood T cell repertoires in COVID-19. Clones were sequenced by immunoSEQ multiplex PCR, and TCRdb holds only the in-frame ones, with some missing. Of 56,000 or so clones in the sample, around 90% were seen once. What was sequenced was peripheral blood. The source is a man aged 50 or older with active COVID-19.

The CDR3 spells CASSLQIGNLETQYF. The CDR3 DNA reads as TGCGCCAGCAGCTTGCAAATCGGGAATTTAGAGACCCAGTACTTC. The chain employs TRBV5-1 and TRBJ2-5; maybe TRBD2 (5 bases). The CDR3 totals 15 residues. Germline V gene sequence: CDR1 SGHRS, CDR2 YFSETQ. V lost 1 base, J lost 4 bases, and 14 bases lay in between.

V and J are TRBV11-3 and TRBJ2-1, with 11 bases that match TRBD2. The V gene end was trimmed by 2 bases and the J gene end by 2 bases; junction bases not matched to a gene: 2. The CDR3 consists of 16 residues. Germline V lookup: CDR1 SGHNT, CDR2 YENEEA. CDR3: CASSLTSGGAYNEQFF. In DNA, the CDR3 is TGTGCCAGCAGCTTAACTAGCGGGGGAGCCTACAATGAGCAGTTCTTC.

The V call is TRBV4-3, the J call TRBJ2-3; 11 nucleotides match TRBD2. Germline V gives CDR1 LGHNA, CDR2 YSLEER. This CDR3 region has 17 residues. V was clipped by 0 bases and J by 6 bases; unmatched bases: 8. As DNA, the CDR3 is TGCGCCAGCAGCCAAGATAATAGCGGGGGGGCAATGGATACGCAGTATTTT. Translating gives CASSQDNSGGAMDTQYF.

The chain carries TRBV19 and TRBJ2-3; 10 bases fit TRBD2. The germline V gene encodes CDR1 LNHDA and CDR2 SQIVND (reference sequence). This CDR3 is 14 amino acids long. Trimming cost V 7 bases and J 5 bases; bases outside gene matches: 6. CDR3 loop: CASKGLALQDTQYF. CDR3 DNA: TGTGCCAGTAAGGGACTAGCGCTTCAAGATACGCAGTATTTT.

The rearrangement joins TRBV14 to TRBJ1-1; D not resolved. Between the trimmed V and J ends, which lost 5 bases and 4 bases, there was a span of 11 bases. The CDR3 is made up of 13 amino acids. Germline lookup yields CDR1 SGHDN and CDR2 FVKESK. The CDR3 nucleotides are TGTGCCAGCAGCGTCAAAGCCGGCACTGAAGCTTTCTTT. It translates to CASSVKAGTEAFF.

This sequence joins TRBV27 and TRBJ2-2; D remains ambiguous. Trimming took off 5 bases at V and 5 bases at J, with 15 bases between the two ends. In germline, CDR1 is MNHEY, CDR2 SMNVEV (reference sequence). CDR3 size: 15 residues. The CDR3 region has the DNA TGTGCCAGCAGTAGAGACTTCATAGATACCGGGGAGCTGTTTTTT. Translated, it gives CASSRDFIDTGELFF.

This chain connects TRBV19 to TRBJ2-3; 10 positions match TRBD1. The V segment lost 3 bases and the J segment 2 bases; nucleotides outside the gene matches: 2. The CDR3 is made up of 15 amino acids. Germline assignment: CDR1 LNHDA and CDR2 SQIVND (reference sequence). The CDR3 spells CASSIGQGVTDTQYF. The CDR3 nucleotides are TGTGCCAGTAGTATCGGACAGGGGGTCACAGATACGCAGTATTTT.

As DNA, the CDR3 is TGTGCCAGCACGCGACAGGGGAATAATTCACCCCTCCACTTT. Translation: CASTRQGNNSPLHF. The chain links TRBV6-5 to TRBJ1-6; 8 bases fit TRBD1. The CDR3 is made up of 14 amino acids. Germline assignment: CDR1 MNHEY and CDR2 SVGAGI. The ends lost 7 bases at V and 5 bases at J; junction bases unmatched: 4.

The chain has TRBV9 and TRBJ1-2; D is uncertain. Germline V gene sequence: CDR1 SGDLS, CDR2 YYNGEE. V was shortened by 4 bases and J by 4 bases, with 11 bases between the two germline ends. This CDR3 has 13 amino acids. Here the CDR3 reads CASSLAGGYGYTF. The CDR3 DNA is TGTGCCAGCAGCCTCGCGGGTGGCTATGGCTACACCTTC.

The J gene is TRBJ1-1, the V gene TRBV5-6; D is possibly TRBD1 (6 bases). The CDR3 has 14 amino acids. Trimming took off 6 bases at V and 0 bases at J, with 12 bases between the two ends. From germline, CDR1 is SGHDT and CDR2 YYEEEE. The CDR3: CASIQGRMNTEAFF. The CDR3 bases are TGTGCCAGCATACAGGGCCGAATGAACACTGAAGCTTTCTTT.

The chain carries TRBV5-1 and TRBJ2-3, with TRBD2 matching 10 bases. With V trimmed by 3 bases and J by 4 bases, 8 bases remained unmatched. The CDR3 loop spans 16 amino acids. Germline loops: CDR1 SGHRS, CDR2 YFSETQ. CDR3 protein: CASSSSRAGGPDTQYF. The CDR3 bases are TGCGCCAGCAGCTCCTCTCGAGCGGGGGGGCCAGATACGCAGTATTTT.

The chain uses TRBV2 and TRBJ2-1; D is perhaps TRBD2 (5 bases). The germline V gene has CDR1 SNHLY and CDR2 FYNNEI. The CDR3 runs to 13 residues. The V and J ends lost 7 bases and 6 bases respectively, with 13 bases between them. DNA of the CDR3: TGTGCCAGCAATCGGGCTAGCAGCAATGAGCAGTTCTTC. Encoded protein: CASNRASSNEQFF.

The CDR3 is CASRPAYSLMNTEAFF. The DNA for the CDR3 is TGTGCCAGCAGGCCCGCATATTCCCTAATGAACACTGAAGCTTTCTTT. The rearrangement joins TRBV7-9 to TRBJ1-1; D remains unclear. The V end lost 6 bases, the J end lost 0 bases, and 17 bases lay between the germline ends. The V gene's germline CDR1 is SEHNR and CDR2 FQNEAQ (reference sequence). The CDR3 is made up of 16 amino acids.

CDR3 residues: CASSAGTGSNYGYTF. CDR3 bases: TGTGCCAGCAGTGCGGGAACAGGGTCTAACTATGGCTACACCTTC. This chain joins TRBV25-1 and TRBJ1-2; weak D call: TRBD1 (6 bases). This CDR3 has 15 residues. With 4 bases removed from V and 0 bases from J, the gap between germline ends came to 12 bases. Germline V gene data show CDR1 as MGHDK and CDR2 as SYGVNS.

This clone was recorded only once. The rearrangement links TRBV11-2 to TRBJ2-7; no clear D. The CDR3 has 14 residues. Looked up from germline, CDR1 is SGHAT and CDR2 is FQNNGV. V dropped 0 bases and J dropped 3 bases, with 9 bases sitting between them. The CDR3 loop is CASSLDTAFYEQYF. Written as DNA, the CDR3 is TGTGCCAGCAGCTTAGACACAGCCTTCTACGAGCAGTACTTC. The full variable domain, in which reference TRBV11-2 and TRBJ2-7 provide the parts outside the CDR3, is EAGVAQSPRYKIIEKRQSVAFWCNPISGHATLYWYQQILGQGPKLLIQFQNNGVVDDSQLPKDRFSAERLKGVDSTLKIQPAKLEDSAVYLCASSLDTAFYEQYFGPGTRLTVT.

The CDR3 protein is CASNGGISYNEQFF. For the CDR3, the DNA is TGTGCCAGCAATGGCGGGATCTCCTACAATGAGCAGTTCTTC. The V call is TRBV2, the J call TRBJ2-1, with D possibly matching TRBD2 (6 bases). Germline V gives CDR1 SNHLY, CDR2 FYNNEI. The CDR3 length is 14 residues. V lost 7 bases to trimming and J lost 0 bases, with 10 bases between them.

This chain joins TRBV7-6 and TRBJ1-1, with D perhaps TRBD1 (6 bases). Germline CDR1 and CDR2: SGHVS and FNYEAQ. V was pared by 1 base and J by 5 bases, with 17 bases between. The length of the CDR3 is 16 residues. CDR3 DNA sequence: TGTGCCAGCAGCTTAGGCGTGTCAGGGGTGCGGACTGAAGCTTTCTTT. Its translation: CASSLGVSGVRTEAFF.

The count of this clone is one. The chain joins TRBV10-3 to TRBJ2-5; 10 bases are a match to TRBD2. CDR1 is ENHRY, CDR2 SYGVKD, per germline. The CDR3 consists of 17 residues. The CDR3 sequence: CATRPTLAGGTGETQYF. CDR3 sequence (DNA): TGTGCTACTCGCCCGACCTTAGCGGGGGGTACGGGGGAGACCCAGTACTTC.

This clone has only one observation. V gene TRBV7-9 combines with J gene TRBJ1-3; no definite D call. The V end was cut by 5 bases, the J end by 4 bases, with 12 bases between. Looked up from germline, CDR1 is SEHNR and CDR2 is FQNEAQ (reference sequence). The CDR3 spans 14 residues. As DNA, the CDR3 is TGTGCCAGCAGCCCTGCGGCGGGAGGAAACACCATATATTTT. This codes for CASSPAAGGNTIYF. The full variable domain, its missing parts supplied by reference TRBV7-9 and TRBJ1-3, is DTGVSQNPRHKITKRGQNVTFRCDPISEHNRLYWYRQTLGQGPEFLTYFQNEAQLEKSRLLSDRFSAERPKGSFSTLEIQRTEQGDSAMYLCASSPAAGGNTIYFGEGSWLTVV.

Comments on this clone: This specimen includes other DNA sequences encoding the same CDR3. The rearrangement uses TRBV6-6 and TRBJ1-5, with D unresolved. There are 14 residues in the CDR3. Per the germline V gene, CDR1 is MNHNY and CDR2 is SVGAGI (reference sequence). The V end lost 0 bases, the J end lost 5 bases, and 8 bases lay between the germline ends. As DNA, the CDR3 is TGTGCCAGCAGTTACTCGAACTTCGATCAGCCCCAGCATTTT. As protein: CASSYSNFDQPQHF.

This chain joins TRBV7-2 and TRBJ2-5; D gene uncertain. V was cut by 5 bases and J by 5 bases, with 6 bases left in between. The CDR3 length is 11 residues. Germline V CDR1 and CDR2: SGHTA, FQGNSA. As DNA, the CDR3 is TGTGCCAGCAGCCAGTACGAGACCCAGTACTTC. Its protein is CASSQYETQYF.

This clone was seen just once. The chain is built from TRBV5-1 and TRBJ1-4; 10 nucleotides agree with TRBD1. V shed 4 bases, J shed 5 bases, and the junction held 2 bases outside the gene matches. CDR1 is SGHRS and CDR2 is YFSETQ in the germline V gene. The CDR3 extends over 14 amino acids. The CDR3, as DNA: TGCGCCAGCAGCGCGGGACAGGGGAATGAAAAACTGTTTTTT. Its translation: CASSAGQGNEKLFF.

This chain connects TRBV11-2 to TRBJ1-1; unclear D gene. Germline loops: CDR1 SGHAT, CDR2 FQNNGV. There are 18 residues in the CDR3. The V end was cut by 1 base, the J end by 8 bases, with 26 bases between. The CDR3 protein is CASSLGSLANPTGGEAFF. The DNA for the CDR3 is TGTGCCAGCAGCTTAGGATCCTTGGCTAACCCAACCGGAGGAGAAGCTTTCTTT.

This clone turned up a few times. CDR3 nucleotides: TGTGCCAGCAGCAAAGGGGGCTCAAGCGAAGCCACAGATACGCAGTATTTT. Its translation is CASSKGGSSEATDTQYF. The chain carries TRBV21-1 and TRBJ2-3; the table assigns TRBD1, which was not confirmed against the DNA. TRBV21-1 is a documented pseudogene. The CDR3 runs 17 residues.

The genes are TRBV9 and TRBJ2-1; D gene uncertain. Germline CDR1 SGDLS, CDR2 YYNGEE. Trimming pared 3 bases from V and 3 bases from J, leaving 22 bases between. This CDR3 contains 18 residues. This CDR3 reads CASSAFLVSGLDYNEQFF. DNA for the CDR3: TGTGCCAGCAGCGCTTTTTTAGTCTCGGGTTTGGACTACAATGAGCAGTTCTTC.

The chain couples TRBV4-1 to TRBJ2-5; tentatively, D is TRBD1 (6 bases). The CDR3 consists of 14 residues. The V gene's germline CDR1 is MGHRA and CDR2 YSYEKL. Between the trimmed V and J ends, which lost 1 base and 4 bases, there was a span of 10 bases. The CDR3 spells CASSQAGDLETQYF. The CDR3 region has the DNA TGCGCCAGCAGCCAAGCAGGGGATCTAGAGACCCAGTACTTC.

This sequence joins TRBV10-2 and TRBJ1-1; a weak D match, TRBD1 (5 bases). The V and J ends lost 8 bases and 0 bases respectively, with 13 bases between them. Germline V gene data show CDR1 as WSHSY and CDR2 as SAAADI. The CDR3 covers 14 residues. Here the CDR3 DNA reads TGCGCCAGCGGGCGGGGCAGGATGAACACTGAAGCTTTCTTT. Translated, it gives CASGRGRMNTEAFF.

The chain joins TRBV5-1 to TRBJ1-3, with D possibly TRBD1 on 6 matching bases. Trimming removed 0 bases at V and 0 bases at J, with 13 bases between. CDR3 length: 17 amino acids. Germline assignment: CDR1 SGHRS and CDR2 YFSETQ. The CDR3 sequence: CASSLEGQKDSGNTIYF. The DNA of the CDR3 is TGCGCCAGCAGCTTGGAGGGACAAAAAGACTCTGGAAACACCATATATTTT.

This clone has only one observation. J is TRBJ2-3 and V is TRBV18; 11 nucleotides match TRBD2. The CDR3 length is 18 residues. The germline V gene encodes CDR1 KGHSH and CDR2 LQKENI. Losses at the gene ends were 4 bases for V and 0 bases for J; bases not matched to a gene: 9. In nucleotides, the CDR3 is TGTGCCAGCTCACTATTTACCGGGACTAGCGGAAGCACAGATACGCAGTATTTT. It is translated as CASSLFTGTSGSTDTQYF.

The gene calls are TRBV5-1 and TRBJ2-1; D not certain. The CDR3 totals 14 residues. Germline V gene data show CDR1 as SGHRS and CDR2 as YFSETQ. V shed 4 bases and J shed 4 bases, with 12 bases lying between them. DNA for the CDR3: TGCGCCAGCAGCCCGTCGATCGGTTACAATGAGCAGTTCTTC. Its protein is CASSPSIGYNEQFF. Full variable domain (rest looked up from reference TRBV5-1 and TRBJ2-1): KAGVTQTPRYLIKTRGQQVTLSCSPISGHRSVSWYQQTPGQGLQFLFEYFSETQRNKGNFPGRFSGRQFSNSRSEMNVSTLELGDSALYLCASSPSIGYNEQFFGPGTRLTVL.